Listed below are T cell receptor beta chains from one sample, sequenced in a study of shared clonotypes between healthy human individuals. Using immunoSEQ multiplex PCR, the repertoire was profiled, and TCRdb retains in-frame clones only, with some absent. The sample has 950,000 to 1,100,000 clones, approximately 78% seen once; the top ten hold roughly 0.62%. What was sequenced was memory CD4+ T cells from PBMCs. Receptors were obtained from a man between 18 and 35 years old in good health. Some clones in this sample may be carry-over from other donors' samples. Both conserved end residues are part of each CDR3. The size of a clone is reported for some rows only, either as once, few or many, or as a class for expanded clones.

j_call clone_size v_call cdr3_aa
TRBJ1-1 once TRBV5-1 CASSTSGVRLTEAFF
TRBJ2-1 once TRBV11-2 CASSSLGITPNEQFF
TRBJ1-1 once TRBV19 CASIPGQGNTEAFF
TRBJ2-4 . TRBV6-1 CASSEAVLWMGAGAKNIQYF
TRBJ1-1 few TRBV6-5 CASSGDYRAEAFF
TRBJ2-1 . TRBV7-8 CASSLPSGYNEQFF
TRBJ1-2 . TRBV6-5 CASSTGTPYGYTF
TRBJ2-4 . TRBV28 CASSLNLGRRQGAGNIQYF
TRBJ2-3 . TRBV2 CASSATGRTDTQYF
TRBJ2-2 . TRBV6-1 CASSEIPRSGELFF
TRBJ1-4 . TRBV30 CAWEPGVREKLFF
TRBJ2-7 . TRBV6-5 CASSYRPSYEQYF
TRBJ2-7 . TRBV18 CASSPGLAGPYEQYF
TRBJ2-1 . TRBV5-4 CASSSTSGSYNEQFF
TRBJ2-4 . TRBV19 CASSPPGEWNIQYF
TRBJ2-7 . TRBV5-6 CASSPGRDPSYEQYF
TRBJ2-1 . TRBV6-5 CASSRGLAGHNEQFF
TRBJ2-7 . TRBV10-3 CAISESYPDEQYF
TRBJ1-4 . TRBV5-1 CASSLTAGGEKLFF
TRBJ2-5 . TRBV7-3 CASSCPDRGGFEETQYF
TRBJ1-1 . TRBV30 CAWSVPSGHRGTEAFF
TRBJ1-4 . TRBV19 CASSSGRFNEKLFF
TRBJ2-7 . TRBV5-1 CASSVQRGEQYF
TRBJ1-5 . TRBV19 CASSKRQQGNQPQHF
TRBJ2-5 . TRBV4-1 CASSQERQGVRETQYF
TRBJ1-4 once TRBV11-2 CASSLIGAGTFEKLFF
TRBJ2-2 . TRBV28 CASSRSGLAGANTGELFF
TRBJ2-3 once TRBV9 CASSVGGSDTQYF
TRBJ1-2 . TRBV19 CASSTTGQVGYTF
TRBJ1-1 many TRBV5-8 CASSSSRQMNTEAFF
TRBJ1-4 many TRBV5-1 CASSRTGGNEKLFF
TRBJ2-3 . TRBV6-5 CASSYGRNGDTDTQYF
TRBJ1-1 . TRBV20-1 CSASGEEAFF
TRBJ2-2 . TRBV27 CASTLSPNVGMNTGELFF
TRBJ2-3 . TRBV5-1 CASSGTGSDTQYF
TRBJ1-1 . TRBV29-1 CSVVRGQGNTEAFF
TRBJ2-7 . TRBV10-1 CASSAGQRGLEQYF
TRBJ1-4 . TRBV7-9 CASSLGAGVTEKLFF
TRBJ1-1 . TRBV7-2 CASSLAPRQPPSEAFF
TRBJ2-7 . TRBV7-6 CASSLNIRSEQYF
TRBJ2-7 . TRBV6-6 CASSPGIYEQYF
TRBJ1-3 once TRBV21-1 CASSTRTGERSGNTIYF
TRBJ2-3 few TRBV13 CASSKPSGTDTQYF
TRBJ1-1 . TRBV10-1 CASRGETDTEAFF
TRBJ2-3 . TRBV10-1 CASSNSLRLQYF
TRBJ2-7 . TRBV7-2 CASSLLYEQYF